The rows below give T cell receptor beta chains drawn from one sample of a study of cytomegalovirus exposure and HLA in healthy donors. The table came from immunoSEQ multiplex PCR; TCRdb's copy has only in-frame clones and leaves some out. The repertoire includes over 95,000 clones, around 77% of them detected once, and roughly 5.9% sits in the top ten. Sequenced: PBMCs. The receptors were sampled from a woman aged 30 to 39 in good health and CMV-seropositive. CDR3s include the opening cysteine and the closing phenylalanine or tryptophan. A D gene is named only where the DNA matches it firmly. Expanded clones get a size class; other rows say once, few or many, or leave the size out.

D gene	V gene	J gene	clone size	CDR3 DNA	CDR3 protein
TRBD1	TRBV28	TRBJ2-7	-	TGTGCCAGCAGTACCCCGGGACAGGGTTTACTCGGGGACGACGAGCAGTACTTC	CASSTPGQGLLGDDEQYF
-	TRBV5-5	TRBJ2-7	once	TGTGCCAGCAGCTTGGCGAGTCGCGGGACAGTCGACTACGAGCAGTACTTC	CASSLASRGTVDYEQYF
TRBD1	TRBV9	TRBJ1-4	-	TGTGCCAGCAGCGTAGCTGGACAGGGCGAGGAAAAACTGTTTTTT	CASSVAGQGEEKLFF
TRBD2	TRBV30	TRBJ2-1	once	TGTGCCTGCCCTGCTAGCGGCGAGTACAATGAGCAGTTCTTC	CACPASGEYNEQFF
-	TRBV7-9	TRBJ2-7	-	TGTGCCAGCAGCTTAGAGAGAAGCTCCGAGCAGTACTTC	CASSLERSSEQYF
TRBD2	TRBV5-4	TRBJ2-3	-	TGTGCCAGCAGAGTCGGGGGGGGCCGCACAGATACGCAGTATTTT	CASRVGGGRTDTQYF
TRBD2	TRBV9	TRBJ2-3	once	TGTGCCAGCAGCAGCTGGGGGGCTAGCGGGGGGAATACGCAGTATTTT	CASSSWGASGGNTQYF
TRBD1	TRBV10-1	TRBJ1-5	-	TGCGCCAGCAGTGAGCCTCCGGACAGGGAATATAGCAATCAGCCCCAGCATTTT	CASSEPPDREYSNQPQHF
-	TRBV25-1	TRBJ2-2	-	TGTGCCAGCAGTGAATTTTTCGGGACAAAAGCGCTCGGGGAGCTGTTTTTT	CASSEFFGTKALGELFF
TRBD1	TRBV10-3	TRBJ1-5	-	TGTGCCATCAGTGGACAGGGACTTTATAGCAATCAGCCCCAGCATTTT	CAISGQGLYSNQPQHF
TRBD2	TRBV27	TRBJ2-7	-	TGTGCCAGCAGTTTACAAGCGGGGACTGGCGAGCAGTACTTC	CASSLQAGTGEQYF
-	TRBV6-5	TRBJ1-6	-	TGTGCCAGCAGTTACCTCCGGGAATTGTCACCCCTCCACTTT	CASSYLRELSPLHF
-	TRBV25-1	TRBJ1-3	few	TGTGCCAGCAGTGACACAGGCTCTGGAAACACCATATATTTT	CASSDTGSGNTIYF
TRBD2	TRBV30	TRBJ2-2	few	TGTGCCTGGAGTGCGCGGGAGTACGGGGAGCTGTTTTTT	CAWSAREYGELFF
TRBD1	TRBV6-4	TRBJ2-1	-	TGTGCCAGCAGTGTGCAGGGACAGGGGTACAATGAGCAGTTCTTC	CASSVQGQGYNEQFF
-	TRBV18	TRBJ1-5	-	TGTGCCAGCTCACCAGACAGTAGCAATCAGCCCCAGCATTTT	CASSPDSSNQPQHF
-	TRBV2	TRBJ1-2	-	TGTGCCAGCACAGGGGACTATGGCTACACCTTC	CASTGDYGYTF
-	TRBV5-1	TRBJ1-5	-	TGCGCCAGCAGCTTGGACAACATTTATAGCAATCAGCCCCAGCATTTT	CASSLDNIYSNQPQHF
TRBD1	TRBV7-6	TRBJ2-1	-	TGTGCCAGCAGCCGAGGGGCGTTGGGGACAGGGGACAATGAGCAGTTCTTC	CASSRGALGTGDNEQFF
TRBD2	TRBV11-3	TRBJ2-1	-	TGTGCCAGCAGCTTAGAACGAGGGACTAGCGGGGCCAATGAGCAGTTCTTC	CASSLERGTSGANEQFF
-	TRBV10-3	TRBJ2-1	once	TGTGCCATCAGTGATCAGGGGATCTCATACAATGAGCAGTTCTTC	CAISDQGISYNEQFF
TRBD2	TRBV7-2	TRBJ2-1	-	TGTGCCAGCAGCTTAGTTGTGCGGGAGGGCATGAATGAGCAGTTCTTC	CASSLVVREGMNEQFF
TRBD2	TRBV19	TRBJ2-1	-	TGTGCCAGTAGTATTAGCTCTAGCGGGAGGAATGAGCAGTTCTTC	CASSISSSGRNEQFF
-	TRBV4-1	TRBJ2-3	-	TGCGCCAGCAGCCAAGGCTTGGCCGTATTCACAGATACGCAGTATTTT	CASSQGLAVFTDTQYF
-	TRBV11-3	TRBJ2-7	-	TGTGCCAGCAGCTTAGACAGATACGAGCAGTACTTC	CASSLDRYEQYF
-	TRBV10-3	TRBJ1-1	few	TGTGCCATCATTGCCCTCAGGGCAACTGGCCCTGAAGCTTTCTTT	CAIIALRATGPEAFF
-	TRBV30	TRBJ1-1	-	TGTGCCTGGAGAGGGAGGGGAGGTTGGAGCACTGAAGCTTTCTTT	CAWRGRGGWSTEAFF
-	TRBV4-1	TRBJ2-7	-	TGCGCCAGCAGCCAAGATTTCCGCGCCTACGAGCAGTACTTC	CASSQDFRAYEQYF
-	TRBV18	TRBJ2-1	-	TGTGCCAGCTCACCACACAGGTTGGCACCTTCGTCTCCGTTCTTC	CASSPHRLAPSSPFF
TRBD2	TRBV4-1	TRBJ2-1	-	TGCGCCAGCAGCCTAACTAGCGGGGGGAACAATGAGCAGTTCTTC	CASSLTSGGNNEQFF
-	TRBV18	TRBJ2-1	-	TGTGCCAGCTCACCCCCGGCAGGGTGGAGTAGGAATGAGCAGTTCTTC	CASSPPAGWSRNEQFF
TRBD1	TRBV19	TRBJ1-2	-	TGTGCCAGTATCACGAGCCAGGGGGCCAGTGGCTACACCTTC	CASITSQGASGYTF